Listed here is a single T cell receptor beta chain. What it binds is unknown. The data are from a study of vaccination effects on CD4 cells after COVID-19. An approximately 10-day culture period preceded the isolation of CD4+ T cells. The participants, recipients of two vaccine doses, got either BNT162b2 or mRNA-1273. Generated by immunoSEQ multiplex PCR, the TCRdb table keeps only in-frame clones and is missing some. The data show fewer than 55,000 clones, with roughly 70% seen just once and roughly 7.2% held by the top ten. The CDR3 is 16 residues long. V shed 5 bases, J shed 7 bases, and the junction held 11 bases outside the gene matches. CDR1 is SGHTA and CDR2 is FQGNSA in the germline V gene.

The sequence was obtained from a human donor who received a COVID-19 vaccine. The rearrangement joins TRBV7-2 to TRBJ1-4; 9 nucleotides line up with TRBD1. Specimen: CD4+ T cells from PBMCs cultured without peptide, collected after COVID-19 vaccination. The CDR3 sequence: CASSPNPGQGSEKLFF. The CDR3 DNA follows: TGTGCCAGCAGCCCAAACCCGGGACAGGGCAGTGAAAAACTGTTTTTT.